These 4 T cell receptor beta chains were all obtained from the same sample, sequenced in a study of T cell responses to AZD1222 COVID-19 vaccine. Here immunoSEQ multiplex PCR was the method, and the copy in TCRdb shows in-frame clones only, minus some. The sample carries about 130,000 clones, about 91% recorded once. This specimen consisted of peripheral blood, obtained on day 0 of AZD1222 vaccination. The origin of the receptors is an adult in good health.

V usage is TRBV9 and J usage is TRBJ2-5; the match to TRBD2 covers 7 bases. Per germline, CDR1 SGDLS and CDR2 YYNGEE. V shed 7 bases and J 4 bases; nucleotides not matched to a gene: 4. The CDR3 runs to 12 residues. This chain's CDR3 is CASGRVGETQYF. CDR3 nucleotide sequence: TGTGCCAGCGGGAGGGTGGGAGAGACCCAGTACTTC.

The rearrangement links TRBV27 to TRBJ1-2; D is perhaps TRBD1 (5 bases). The CDR3 has 14 residues. Trimming shortened V by 6 bases and J by 4 bases, and 15 bases separated the two germline ends. CDR1 MNHEY and CDR2 SMNVEV come from the germline V gene (reference sequence). CDR3 protein: CASSRDSYGYGYTF. CDR3 DNA: TGTGCCAGCAGCCGAGACAGCTACGGCTATGGCTACACCTTC.

V and J are TRBV7-2 and TRBJ1-5, with no clear D. Germline CDR1 reads SGHTA; CDR2 reads FQGNSA. This CDR3 contains 13 residues. Trimming cost V 1 base and J 9 bases, with 10 bases left between them. CDR3 loop: CASSLGSQRPQHF. The CDR3 region has the DNA TGTGCCAGCAGCTTAGGATCACAGAGGCCCCAGCATTTT.

This chain connects TRBV3-1 (or the pseudogene TRBV3-2) to TRBJ2-7; D is unclear. The V gene's germline CDR1 is LGHDT and CDR2 YNNKEL (reference sequence). The CDR3 runs to 15 residues. V was pared by 0 bases and J by 3 bases, with 12 bases between. In nucleotides, the CDR3 is TGTGCCAGCAGCCAAGATCTCGGAGTCAACTACGAGCAGTACTTC. This translates into CASSQDLGVNYEQYF.